What follows describes a single T cell receptor (beta chain). V was pared by 0 bases and J by 6 bases, with 4 bases between. CDR3 length: 11 amino acids. Germline lookup yields CDR1 SGHRS and CDR2 YFSETQ. This entry is derived from a study of blood T cell repertoires in COVID-19. The overall study: Spain, Italy and the United States supplied samples that represented acute and convalescent COVID-19. From T cells, B-cell-depleted T cells, or PBMCs came the material, which was cDNA or gDNA.

Original methodology: The assay estimated nucleated cells by amplifying reference gene primers. Only in-frame clones appear in the TCRdb table, and some are missing; sequencing was by immunoSEQ multiplex PCR. Clonal size and the V and J genes are those of that table, whereas D and trimming came from the DNA. The sample lists roughly 76,000 clones, about four fifths occurring once. The V and J genes are TRBV5-1 and TRBJ2-7; D is ambiguous. The specimen was peripheral blood. This TCR was recovered from a man aged 65 to 79 with acute or convalescent COVID-19. The CDR3 loop is CASSLGPEQYF. CDR3 DNA sequence: TGCGCCAGCAGCTTGGGGCCCGAGCAGTACTTC.